These 10 T cell receptor beta chains were sequenced from one sample in a study of blood T cell repertoires in COVID-19. Generated by immunoSEQ multiplex PCR, the TCRdb table keeps only in-frame clones and is missing some. This repertoire shows fewer than 150,000 clones, approximately 81% found once; its top ten account for roughly an eighth. The sample consisted of peripheral blood. The origin of the receptors is a woman aged 25 to 39 who had recovered from COVID-19.

The chain links TRBV3-1 (or the pseudogene TRBV3-2) to TRBJ2-3; 8 nucleotides match TRBD1. The CDR3 runs 14 residues. CDR1 and CDR2 (germline): LGHDT, YNNKEL (reference sequence). Trimming took 4 bases from V and 6 from J; bases not matched to a gene: 6. As DNA, the CDR3 is TGTGCCAGCAGCCCTGGACAGGGTTATGATACGCAGTATTTT. Encoded protein: CASSPGQGYDTQYF.

This chain joins TRBV4-1 and TRBJ2-5, with D possibly matching TRBD2 (6 bases). There are 16 residues in the CDR3. Trimming removed 4 bases from V and 4 bases from J, with 19 bases in between. The germline V gene has CDR1 MGHRA and CDR2 YSYEKL. CDR3: CASSRGRDLGAETQYF. The CDR3 coding sequence is TGCGCCAGCAGCCGAGGAAGGGACTTAGGGGCAGAGACCCAGTACTTC.

This sequence joins TRBV7-9 and TRBJ2-3; tentatively, D is TRBD2 (6 bases). CDR1 is SEHNR and CDR2 is FQNEAQ in the germline V gene (reference sequence). The V end was cut by 3 bases, the J end by 4 bases, with 11 bases between. This CDR3 is 14 amino acids long. DNA of the CDR3: TGTGCCAGCAGCTTCGCGGGAATGGCAGATACGCAGTATTTT. It specifies CASSFAGMADTQYF. Complete variable domain (other parts from reference TRBV7-9 and TRBJ2-3): DTGVSQNPRHKITKRGQNVTFRCDPISEHNRLYWYRQTLGQGPEFLTYFQNEAQLEKSRLLSDRFSAERPKGSFSTLEIQRTEQGDSAMYLCASSFAGMADTQYFGPGTRLTVL.

The chain couples TRBV5-1 to TRBJ2-1; 8 bases are a match to TRBD2. CDR3 length: 20 residues. The V gene's germline CDR1 is SGHRS and CDR2 YFSETQ. J gave up 3 bases and V 0 bases, and 17 bases lay outside the gene matches. The CDR3 loop is CASSLAAGGPQIISYNEQFF. The CDR3 DNA reads TGCGCCAGCAGCTTGGCGGCGGGAGGTCCCCAAATCATTAGCTACAATGAGCAGTTCTTC.

This clone was seen once. V and J are TRBV19 and TRBJ1-6, with D uncertain. CDR1 is LNHDA, CDR2 SQIVND, per germline (reference sequence). The CDR3 is 14 amino acids. Deletions cut 10 bases from V and 4 bases from J, with 14 bases between. The CDR3 DNA is TGTGCCACGGAGGGCAGCTATTATAATTCACCCCTCCACTTT. This codes for CATEGSYYNSPLHF.

The rearrangement uses TRBV13 and TRBJ1-1; unclear D gene. The V end was cut by 5 bases, the J end by 0 bases, with 10 bases between. This CDR3 contains 14 residues. The V gene's germline CDR1 is PRHDT and CDR2 FYEKMQ (reference sequence). The CDR3 DNA follows: TGTGCCAGCAGCCTGGGAGTTATGAACACTGAAGCTTTCTTT. This sequence encodes CASSLGVMNTEAFF. Full variable domain (outside the CDR3, taken from reference TRBV13 and TRBJ1-1): AAGVIQSPRHLIKEKRETATLKCYPIPRHDTVYWYQQGPGQDPQFLISFYEKMQSDKGSIPDRFSAQQFSDYHSELNMSSLELGDSALYFCASSLGVMNTEAFFGQGTRLTVV.

The chain has TRBV27 and TRBJ1-1; no clear D. The germline CDR1 and CDR2 sequences are MNHEY and SMNVEV (reference sequence). The CDR3 has 11 amino acids. Trimming left V 7 bases short and J 3 bases short, with 6 bases between. The CDR3 here is CASTGYTEAFF. The CDR3, as DNA: TGTGCCAGCACGGGGTACACTGAAGCTTTCTTT.

A single count supports this clone. Written as DNA, the CDR3 is TGTGCCAGCAGCCCCCCGGCGGGGTATAACGAGCAGTACTTC. Amino acid sequence: CASSPPAGYNEQYF. The chain joins TRBV5-4 to TRBJ2-7, with D perhaps TRBD2 (6 bases). The CDR3 is 14 amino acids. Deletions cut 4 bases from V and 5 bases from J, with 16 bases between. The germline V gene encodes CDR1 SGHNT and CDR2 YYREEE (reference sequence).

The chain uses TRBV19 and TRBJ1-5; a weak D match, TRBD1 (5 bases). The CDR3 runs to 17 residues. The V gene lost 7 bases and the J gene lost 5 bases, with 24 bases spanning the gap. CDR1 and CDR2 from the germline V gene are LNHDA and SQIVND (reference sequence). CDR3 nucleotide sequence: TGTGCCAGTACCAACTTAGGGAGGGACGAAATAGATCAGCCCCAGCATTTT. Translating gives CASTNLGRDEIDQPQHF.

The chain joins TRBV29-1 to TRBJ2-2; weak D call: TRBD2 (6 bases). The CDR3 length is 13 residues. Germline V gene sequence: CDR1 SQVTM, CDR2 ANQGSEA. Deletions cut 6 bases from V and 1 base from J, with 9 bases between. The DNA of the CDR3 is TGCAGCGTACGGGACTGGAACACCGGGGAGCTGTTTTTT. It translates to CSVRDWNTGELFF.